The 20 T cell receptor beta chains below all came from one sample that was sequenced in a study of identical twins. Each CDR3 protein is one row after TCRdb ran MiXCR on the 5' RACE reads. Here the sample spans approximately 500,000 distinct CDR3 sequences, approximately 25% being singletons. The data also belong to a second study, concerning T cells expressing NK-cell markers.

Input material: CD4+ T cells sorted from blood. These receptors originate from a woman aged 18 to 35 in good health.

This clonotype showed up just a few times. V usage is TRBV5-1 and J usage is TRBJ2-1, with D hard to call. The CDR3 runs to 14 residues. Germline V gene data show CDR1 as SGHRS and CDR2 as YFSETQ. V was trimmed by 4 bases and J by 5 bases, leaving 13 bases between them. The CDR3 sequence is CASSLLGINNEQFF. The CDR3 bases are TGCGCCAGCAGCCTGCTAGGAATTAACAATGAGCAGTTCTTC.

The sample holds one count of this clonotype. At one end the junction does not follow the germline gene, possibly because of a read error. V usage is TRBV20-1 and J usage is TRBJ2-7, with D perhaps TRBD2 (5 bases). CDR3 size: 14 residues. Per the germline V gene, CDR1 is DFQATT and CDR2 is SNEGSKA (reference sequence). CDR3 in amino acids: CSTRDQPASYEQYF. The CDR3, as DNA: TGCAGTACTAGAGATCAGCCCGCCTCCTACGAGCAGTACTTC.

The V gene is TRBV29-1, the J gene TRBJ2-5; TRBD1 aligns across 11 bases. V dropped 7 bases and J dropped 6; count of bases not matched to a gene: 13. This CDR3 comprises 15 residues. The germline V gene encodes CDR1 SQVTM and CDR2 ANQGSEA. Here the CDR3 reads CSAQWGTGGMKTQYF. CDR3 nucleotides: TGCAGCGCCCAATGGGGGACAGGGGGAATGAAGACCCAGTACTTC. The full variable domain, completed using reference TRBV29-1 and TRBJ2-5, is SAVISQKPSRDICQRGTSLTIQCQVDSQVTMMFWYRQQPGQSLTLIATANQGSEATYESGFVIDKFPISRPNLTFSTLTVSNMSPEDSSIYLCSAQWGTGGMKTQYFGPGTRLLVL.

For the CDR3, the DNA is TGCGCCAGCAGTGAAAGGGGTCGTGAAGTTGGAAGTGGCTACACCTTC. Its translation is CASSERGREVGSGYTF. The chain joins TRBV10-1 to TRBJ1-2; TRBD1 might be the D (5 bases). V lost 3 bases and J 7 bases, leaving 21 bases between the germline ends. CDR3 length equals 16 residues. In germline, CDR1 is WNHNN, CDR2 SYGVQD (reference sequence).

The table lists this clonotype with a few counts. The chain recombines TRBV5-6 with TRBJ2-7; D call uncertain. Germline V gene data show CDR1 as SGHDT and CDR2 as YYEEEE. The CDR3 spans 14 residues. The V end was cut by 2 bases, the J end by 5 bases, with 14 bases between. The DNA of the CDR3 is TGTGCCAGCAGCTTATACGGGTCCACCGACGAGCAGTACTTC. Encoded protein: CASSLYGSTDEQYF.

This clonotype has just a few counts. The chain links TRBV20-1 to TRBJ2-3; 13 nucleotides line up with TRBD2. Germline-derived CDR1 and CDR2 are DFQATT and SNEGSKA (reference sequence). V dropped 7 bases and J dropped 4; count of bases not matched to a gene: 8. CDR3 length equals 15 residues. The chain's CDR3 is CSGHRLAGGSDTQYF. The CDR3 nucleotides read TGCAGTGGCCACCGACTAGCGGGAGGATCAGATACGCAGTATTTT.

This clonotype was detected only a few times. The chain employs TRBV20-1 and TRBJ2-3; TRBD2 is a possible D gene (5 bases). Germline V CDR1 and CDR2: DFQATT, SNEGSKA (reference sequence). Trimming shortened V by 0 bases and J by 1 base, and 17 bases separated the two germline ends. The CDR3 is 17 residues long. The CDR3 protein is CSARDPRRQAGTDTQYF. In DNA, the CDR3 is TGCAGTGCTAGAGATCCCAGGCGGCAAGCGGGCACAGATACGCAGTATTTT.

This clonotype has only a few counts. This chain joins TRBV11-2 and TRBJ2-1; D call uncertain. This CDR3 spans 14 amino acids. In germline, CDR1 is SGHAT, CDR2 FQNNGV. Between the trimmed V and J ends, which lost 1 base and 6 bases, there was a span of 10 bases. CDR3 sequence: CASSLVRPPNEQFF. The CDR3 DNA follows: TGTGCCAGCAGCTTAGTAAGGCCCCCCAATGAGCAGTTCTTC.

The V call is TRBV13, the J call TRBJ2-3, with 11 bases matching TRBD2. Trimming cost V 5 bases and J 4 bases; bases outside gene matches: 8. Germline CDR1 and CDR2: PRHDT and FYEKMQ (reference sequence). This CDR3 comprises 16 residues. Written as DNA, the CDR3 is TGTGCCAGCAGCATAATTACTAGCGGGAGAGCAGATACGCAGTATTTT. This sequence encodes CASSIITSGRADTQYF.

The chain has TRBV20-1 and TRBJ1-2; TRBD1 might be the D (6 bases). Germline loops: CDR1 DFQATT, CDR2 SNEGSKA (reference sequence). This CDR3 has 14 residues. Trimming took 2 bases from V and 8 from J, leaving 18 bases between them. Here the CDR3 DNA reads TGCAGTGCTAGAACCTCTGTGGGGGCAGAAGGCTACACCTTC. This sequence encodes CSARTSVGAEGYTF.

This clonotype was found a few times. The V gene is TRBV20-1, the J gene TRBJ2-3, with D possibly being TRBD1 (6 bases). Trimming shortened V by 6 bases and J by 5 bases, and 12 bases separated the two germline ends. CDR1 and CDR2 (germline): DFQATT, SNEGSKA (reference sequence). The CDR3 is 12 residues long. This CDR3 is CSAQGSKDTQYF. The CDR3, as DNA: TGCAGTGCGCAGGGGAGTAAAGATACGCAGTATTTT.

The chain joins TRBV29-1 to TRBJ1-1, with D uncertain. This CDR3 contains 10 residues. Germline V gene lookup returns CDR1 SQVTM and CDR2 ANQGSEA. Deletions cut 4 bases from V and 6 bases from J, with 6 bases between. CDR3 amino acids: CSVVLAEAFF. In DNA, the CDR3 is TGCAGCGTTGTATTGGCTGAAGCTTTCTTT.

This clonotype was counted only a few times. The CDR3, as DNA: TGTGCCAGCAGTAGCGGGAGTGGCAAAGAGACCCAGTACTTC. Its protein is CASSSGSGKETQYF. The chain links TRBV9 to TRBJ2-5, with 9 bases identical to TRBD2. CDR3 length equals 14 residues. The junction had 5 bases not matched to a gene; V was cut back by 5 bases and J by 3 bases. Germline V gene data show CDR1 as SGDLS and CDR2 as YYNGEE.

The genes are TRBV19 and TRBJ2-2; TRBD2 matches at 8 bases. Trimming cost V 7 bases and J 4 bases; bases outside gene matches: 8. The CDR3 runs 15 residues. CDR1 is LNHDA and CDR2 is SQIVND in the germline V gene (reference sequence). The CDR3 reads CASIPAGARTGELFF. The CDR3 DNA reads TGTGCCAGTATCCCAGCGGGGGCCCGCACCGGGGAGCTGTTTTTT.

This clonotype was observed a few times. The V gene is TRBV6-1, the J gene TRBJ1-1, with 7 bases fitting TRBD1. From germline, CDR1 is MNHNS and CDR2 SASEGT. With 10 bases clipped from V and 4 bases from J, the junction kept 12 bases outside the gene matches. The CDR3 is 14 amino acids. The CDR3 region is CATRSGQLTTEAFF. As DNA, the CDR3 is TGTGCCACCAGATCGGGACAGCTAACCACTGAAGCTTTCTTT.

This chain connects TRBV9 to TRBJ1-1, with D possibly TRBD1 on 5 matching bases. Trimming pared 0 bases from V and 13 bases from J, leaving 16 bases between. The V gene's germline CDR1 is SGDLS and CDR2 YYNGEE. This CDR3 is 13 amino acids long. The CDR3 reads CASSVVRQGHVFF. CDR3 DNA sequence: TGTGCCAGCAGCGTAGTTAGGCAGGGTCACGTTTTCTTT.

The table lists this clonotype with a few counts. The rearrangement joins TRBV5-1 to TRBJ2-7, with 9 nucleotides matching TRBD1. V trimming: 3 bases; J trimming: 5 bases; junction bases outside the gene matches: 9. CDR3 size: 15 residues. Per the germline V gene, CDR1 is SGHRS and CDR2 is YFSETQ. This CDR3 reads CASSSSGDRAHEQYF. The CDR3 nucleotides are TGCGCCAGCAGCTCTTCAGGGGACAGGGCCCACGAGCAGTACTTC.

The chain links TRBV12-3 or TRBV12-4 to TRBJ2-4; no firm D call. Trimming stripped 6 bases from V and 1 base from J, with 10 bases between. The CDR3 runs to 14 residues. In nucleotides, the CDR3 is TGTGCCAGCAGCCCCCCCTCGGCCAAAAACATTCAGTACTTC. Translating gives CASSPPSAKNIQYF.

This clonotype was observed a handful of times. The chain uses TRBV9 and TRBJ2-5, with a weak D call TRBD1 (6 bases). CDR3 length equals 15 residues. The germline CDR1 and CDR2 sequences are SGDLS and YYNGEE. Trimming removed 0 bases at V and 2 bases at J, with 11 bases between. The chain's CDR3 is CASSVGDRRQETQYF. In DNA, the CDR3 is TGTGCCAGCAGCGTAGGAGACAGGAGACAAGAGACCCAGTACTTC.

The CDR3 sequence is CASILRRGTSENNEQFF. CDR3 coding DNA: TGTGCCAGCATCCTACGGCGCGGGACTAGCGAAAACAATGAGCAGTTCTTC. The chain employs TRBV7-9 and TRBJ2-1; 10 bases map to TRBD2. There are 17 residues in the CDR3. V was clipped by 7 bases and J by 5 bases; unmatched bases: 14. Per the germline V gene, CDR1 is SEHNR and CDR2 is FQNEAQ (reference sequence).